The 14 T cell receptor beta chains listed next were all sequenced from one sample in a study of Graves' ophthalmopathy and Graves' hyperthyroidism. From RNA, the CDR3 regions of TCR beta chains were amplified and sequenced. First-round RT-PCR relied on HTBI primers, and a second-round multiplex PCR came next. TCRdb independently ran MiXCR on the multiplex PCR reads; one entry per CDR3 protein. The sample shows about 390,000 distinct CDR3 sequences, approximately 15% of them seen only once. Material: peripheral blood. These receptor sequences come from a woman between 18 and 29 years old with stable Graves' hyperthyroidism.

The table lists this clonotype with many counts. The chain joins TRBV12-3 or TRBV12-4 to TRBJ1-1, with D possibly matching TRBD1 (6 bases). Deletions cut 6 bases from V and 1 base from J, with 18 bases between. This CDR3 has 16 amino acids. DNA for the CDR3: TGTGCCAGCAGCACTCCCTACAGGGAGGGGAACACTGAAGCTTTCTTT. Protein product: CASSTPYREGNTEAFF.

This clonotype was recorded many times. V and J are TRBV5-4 and TRBJ1-2; 7 nucleotides line up with TRBD1. The ends lost 4 bases at V and 8 bases at J; junction bases unmatched: 8. From germline, CDR1 is SGHNT and CDR2 YYREEE (reference sequence). The CDR3 is 13 amino acids. For the CDR3, the DNA is TGTGCCAGCAGCATTCCGACAGGGACGGGCTACACCTTC. Translation: CASSIPTGTGYTF.

This chain links TRBV6-1 with TRBJ1-1, with D possibly matching TRBD1 (6 bases). V lost 6 bases to trimming and J lost 0 bases, with 20 bases between them. The CDR3 covers 17 residues. Germline loops: CDR1 MNHNS, CDR2 SASEGT. CDR3 sequence (DNA): TGTGCCAGCAGACTTGCCGGATATCAGGGGATGAACACTGAAGCTTTCTTT. This sequence encodes CASRLAGYQGMNTEAFF.

This clonotype was seen ten or more times. The genes are TRBV6-5 and TRBJ2-3; 7 positions match TRBD2. This CDR3 contains 14 residues. The germline V gene has CDR1 MNHEY and CDR2 SVGAGI. J was trimmed by 3 bases and V by 2 bases; bases with no gene match: 2. The CDR3 DNA is TGTGCCAGCAGTTACAGGGGAGGGACAGATACGCAGTATTTT. The encoded protein is CASSYRGGTDTQYF.

This clonotype has at least ten counts. The genes are TRBV11-3 and TRBJ2-2; weak D call: TRBD2 (5 bases). With 6 bases removed from V and 3 bases from J, the gap between germline ends came to 20 bases. Germline V gene sequence: CDR1 SGHNT, CDR2 YENEEA. The CDR3 covers 17 residues. The CDR3 loop reads CASRQRPGSTHTGELFF. Written as DNA, the CDR3 is TGTGCCAGCAGACAACGACCGGGATCTACTCACACCGGGGAGCTGTTTTTT.

The sample holds a few counts of this clonotype. V is TRBV29-1 and J is TRBJ2-7, with 9 positions matching TRBD1. Per germline, CDR1 SQVTM and CDR2 ANQGSEA. After removal of 7 bases from V and 0 bases from J, the junction contained 7 bases not matched to a gene. The CDR3 runs 14 residues. This CDR3 reads CSARGTGSSYEQYF. As DNA, the CDR3 is TGCAGCGCAAGAGGGACAGGGAGCTCCTACGAGCAGTACTTC.

This clonotype occurred many times. The chain carries TRBV12-3 or TRBV12-4 and TRBJ2-7; D perhaps matches TRBD1 (6 bases). V lost 6 bases and J 7 bases, leaving 16 bases between the germline ends. The CDR3 extends over 13 amino acids. The DNA for the CDR3 is TGTGCCAGCAGGCACAGGGTGGGAGATGAGCAGTACTTC. Encoded protein: CASRHRVGDEQYF.

This clonotype was observed at least ten times. This chain uses TRBV19 with TRBJ2-4; D call uncertain. V lost 6 bases to trimming and J lost 0 bases, with 15 bases between them. Germline V gene data show CDR1 as LNHDA and CDR2 as SQIVND (reference sequence). This CDR3 has 16 residues. The CDR3 protein is CASRGNEFLAKNIQYF. CDR3 nucleotides: TGTGCCAGTAGGGGGAATGAATTTCTAGCCAAAAACATTCAGTACTTC.

This clonotype was found many times. J is TRBJ1-6 and V is TRBV20-1, with D tentatively TRBD1 (5 bases). The CDR3 is 14 amino acids. Looked up from germline, CDR1 is DFQATT and CDR2 is SNEGSKA (reference sequence). The germline V and J ends were trimmed by 5 bases and 7 bases, with 15 bases remaining between them. The CDR3 DNA follows: TGCAGTGCTCACCCCGGGACGGGGAATTCACCCCTCCACTTT. This codes for CSAHPGTGNSPLHF.

The chain has TRBV4-2 and TRBJ2-7, with D perhaps matching TRBD1 or TRBD2 (5 bases each). Trimming cost V 0 bases and J 0 bases, with 9 bases left between them. CDR1 and CDR2 from the germline V gene are LGHNA and YNFKEQ. The CDR3 has 15 amino acids. The CDR3 protein is CASSQDPGASYEQYF. For the CDR3, the DNA is TGTGCCAGCAGCCAAGATCCCGGGGCCTCCTACGAGCAGTACTTC.

This clonotype was observed many times. The chain couples TRBV12-3 or TRBV12-4 to TRBJ1-2; 7 bases line up with TRBD1. J lost 6 bases, V lost 0 bases, and 4 bases had no gene match. The CDR3 totals 14 residues. The DNA for the CDR3 is TGTGCCAGCAGTTTAGCAGGGGGCGCGAATGGCTACACCTTC. Its translation is CASSLAGGANGYTF.

This clonotype was observed many times. The V and J genes are TRBV27 and TRBJ1-2; 7 bases match TRBD1. Germline values: CDR1 MNHEY, CDR2 SMNVEV (reference sequence). Trimming removed 5 bases from V and 6 bases from J; junction bases left unmatched: 6. This CDR3 is 13 amino acids long. Written as DNA, the CDR3 is TGTGCCAGCAGTATTGACAGGGCAGATGGCTACACCTTC. Encoded protein: CASSIDRADGYTF.

This clonotype was counted at least ten times. The CDR3 coding sequence is TGTGCCAGCAAAACTAGCGGGGGGGCCGCCGGGGAGCTGTTTTTT. Translating it yields CASKTSGGAAGELFF. V is TRBV2 and J is TRBJ2-2; the match to TRBD2 covers 13 bases. Germline CDR1 SNHLY, CDR2 FYNNEI. This CDR3 region has 15 residues. Trimming cost V 7 bases and J 6 bases; bases outside gene matches: 5.

This clonotype has a handful of counts. The rearrangement joins TRBV6-1 to TRBJ1-1, with D perhaps TRBD1 (6 bases). The CDR3 is made up of 14 amino acids. Deletions cut 9 bases from V and 1 base from J, with 15 bases between. CDR1 is MNHNS, CDR2 SASEGT, per germline. The CDR3 DNA reads TGTGCCAGTAACACCGGGGGCGCGAACACTGAAGCTTTCTTT. Its translation is CASNTGGANTEAFF.